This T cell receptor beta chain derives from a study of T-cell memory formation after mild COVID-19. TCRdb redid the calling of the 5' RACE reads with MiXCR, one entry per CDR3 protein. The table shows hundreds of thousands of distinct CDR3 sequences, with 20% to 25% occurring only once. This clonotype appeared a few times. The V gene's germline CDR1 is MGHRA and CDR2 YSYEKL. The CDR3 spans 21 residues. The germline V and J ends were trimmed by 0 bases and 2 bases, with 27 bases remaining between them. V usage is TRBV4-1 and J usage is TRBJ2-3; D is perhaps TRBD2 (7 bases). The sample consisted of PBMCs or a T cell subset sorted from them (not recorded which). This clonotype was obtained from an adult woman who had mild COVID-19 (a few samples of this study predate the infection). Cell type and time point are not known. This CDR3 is CASSQDSEGGPELWDTDTQYF. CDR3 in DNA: TGCGCCAGCAGCCAAGATTCTGAGGGGGGGCCCGAGTTATGGGACACAGATACGCAGTATTTT.